This TCR beta chain was sequenced for a study of CD8+ T cells in alopecia areata. Overall study context: The study gave treated patients oral tofacitinib at 5 to 10 mg twice daily. Whole-study results and caveats: Scalp and blood retained many expanded lesional clones during tofacitinib. With just one nonresponder, it is still uncertain whether baseline CD8+ expansion relates to response.

Looked up from germline, CDR1 is SQVTM and CDR2 is ANQGSEA. The CDR3 is made up of 16 amino acids. Between the trimmed V and J ends, which lost 3 bases and 10 bases, there was a span of 27 bases. As to this clone: Its antigen is not known.

RNA extraction and reverse transcription yielded cDNA as sequencing template. Profiled with immunoSEQ multiplex PCR; TCRdb holds only in-frame clones, not every one. The profile shows approximately 150,000 clones, 58% of them singletons. Described treatment: oral pan-JAK inhibitor, 5-10 mg twice daily. From alopecia areata patients, lesional scalp punch biopsies and peripheral blood were collected. This TCR was sampled from a human donor with alopecia areata. V usage is TRBV29-1 and J usage is TRBJ1-1, with D hard to call. The material sequenced was CD4+ T cells sorted from blood, taken between weeks 55 and 65, from a patient treated with tofacitinib. The CDR3 loop reads CSVDSGDRVGGLRAFF. The CDR3 DNA reads as TGCAGCGTTGATAGCGGCGACCGAGTGGGCGGGCTGAGAGCTTTCTTT.